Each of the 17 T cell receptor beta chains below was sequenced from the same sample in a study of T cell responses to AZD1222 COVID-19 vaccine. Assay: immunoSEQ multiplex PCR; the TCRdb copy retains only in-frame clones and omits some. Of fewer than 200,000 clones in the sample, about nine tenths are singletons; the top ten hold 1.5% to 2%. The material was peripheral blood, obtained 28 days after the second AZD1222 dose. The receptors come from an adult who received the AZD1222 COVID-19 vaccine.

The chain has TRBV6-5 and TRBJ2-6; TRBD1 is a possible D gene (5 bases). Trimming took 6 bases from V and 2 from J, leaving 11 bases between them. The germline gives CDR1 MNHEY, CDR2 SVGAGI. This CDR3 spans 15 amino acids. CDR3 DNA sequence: TGTGCCAGCAGGTCCAGGGTTACTGGGGCCAACGTCCTGACTTTC. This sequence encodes CASRSRVTGANVLTF.

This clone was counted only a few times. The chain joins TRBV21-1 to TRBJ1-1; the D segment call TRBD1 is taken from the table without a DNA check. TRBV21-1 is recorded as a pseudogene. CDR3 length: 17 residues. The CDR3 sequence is CASSKGPGGGSGTEAFF. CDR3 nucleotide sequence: TGTGCCAGCAGCAAAGGTCCAGGGGGCGGAAGTGGTACTGAAGCTTTCTTT.

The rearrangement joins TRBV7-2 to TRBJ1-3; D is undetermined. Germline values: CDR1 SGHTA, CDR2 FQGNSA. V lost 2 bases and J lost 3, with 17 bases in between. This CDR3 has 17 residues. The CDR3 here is CASSLRGYGGRGNTIYF. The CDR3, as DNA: TGTGCCAGCAGCTTACGCGGGTATGGAGGTCGTGGAAACACCATATATTTT.

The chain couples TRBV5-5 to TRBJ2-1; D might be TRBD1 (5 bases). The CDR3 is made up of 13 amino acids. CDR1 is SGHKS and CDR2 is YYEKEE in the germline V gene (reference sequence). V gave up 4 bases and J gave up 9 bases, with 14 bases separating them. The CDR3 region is CASSLLQGGEQFF. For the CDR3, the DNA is TGTGCCAGCAGCCTCCTCCAGGGTGGTGAGCAGTTCTTC.

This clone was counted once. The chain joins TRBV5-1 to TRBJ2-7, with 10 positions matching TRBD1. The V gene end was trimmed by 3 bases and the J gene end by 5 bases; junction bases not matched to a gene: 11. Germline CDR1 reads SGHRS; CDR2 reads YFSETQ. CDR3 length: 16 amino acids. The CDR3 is CASSSVLSGTGDEQYF. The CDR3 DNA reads TGCGCCAGCAGCTCGGTCCTCTCCGGGACAGGGGACGAGCAGTACTTC.

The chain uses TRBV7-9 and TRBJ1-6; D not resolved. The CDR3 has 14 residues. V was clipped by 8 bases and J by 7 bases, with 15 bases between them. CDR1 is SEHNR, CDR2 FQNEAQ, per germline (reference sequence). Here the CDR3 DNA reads TGTGCCAGCTCCGACGTTAGGAGCAATTCACCCCTCCACTTT. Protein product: CASSDVRSNSPLHF.

CDR3 coding DNA: TGTGCCAGCAGTTCCTCCCCCTACGAGCAGTACTTC. The encoded protein is CASSSSPYEQYF. V is TRBV12-3 or TRBV12-4 and J is TRBJ2-7; unclear D gene. Trimming removed 4 bases from V and 2 bases from J, with 6 bases in between. This CDR3 spans 12 amino acids.

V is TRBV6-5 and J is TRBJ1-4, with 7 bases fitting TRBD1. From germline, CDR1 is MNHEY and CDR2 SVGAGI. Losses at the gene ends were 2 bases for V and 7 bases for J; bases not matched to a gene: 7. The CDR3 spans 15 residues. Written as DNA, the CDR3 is TGTGCCAGCAGTTACATGGCAGGGGGAAGTGAAAAACTGTTTTTT. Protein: CASSYMAGGSEKLFF.

CDR3 protein: CASSLDGRSSYEQYF. The CDR3 DNA is TGTGCCAGCAGCCTTGACGGGCGTAGCTCCTACGAGCAGTACTTC. V is TRBV11-2 and J is TRBJ2-7; D gene uncertain. The CDR3 is 15 amino acids. V lost 5 bases and J 0 bases, leaving 14 bases between the germline ends. Germline V CDR1 and CDR2: SGHAT, FQNNGV. The full variable domain, completed using reference TRBV11-2 and TRBJ2-7, is EAGVAQSPRYKIIEKRQSVAFWCNPISGHATLYWYQQILGQGPKLLIQFQNNGVVDDSQLPKDRFSAERLKGVDSTLKIQPAKLEDSAVYLCASSLDGRSSYEQYFGPGTRLTVT.

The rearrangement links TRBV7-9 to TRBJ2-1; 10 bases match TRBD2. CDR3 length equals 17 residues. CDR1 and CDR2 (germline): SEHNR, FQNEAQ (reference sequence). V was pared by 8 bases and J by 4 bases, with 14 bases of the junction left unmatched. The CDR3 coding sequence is TGTGCCAGCGGGGGAACTAGCGGGACCGAGGAATACAATGAGCAGTTCTTC. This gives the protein CASGGTSGTEEYNEQFF.

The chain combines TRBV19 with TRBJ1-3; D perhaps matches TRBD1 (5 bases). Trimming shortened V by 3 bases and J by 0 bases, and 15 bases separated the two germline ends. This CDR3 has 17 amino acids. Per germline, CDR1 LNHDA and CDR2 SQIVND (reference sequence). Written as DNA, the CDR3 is TGTGCCAGTAGTATTTTCGCCACAGGAGACTCTGGAAACACCATATATTTT. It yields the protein CASSIFATGDSGNTIYF.

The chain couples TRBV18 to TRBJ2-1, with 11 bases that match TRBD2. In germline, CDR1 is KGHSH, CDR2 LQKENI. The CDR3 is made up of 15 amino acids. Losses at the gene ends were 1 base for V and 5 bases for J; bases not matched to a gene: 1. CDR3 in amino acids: CASSPLLAGDNEQFF. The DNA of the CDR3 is TGTGCCAGCTCACCACTACTAGCGGGGGACAATGAGCAGTTCTTC.

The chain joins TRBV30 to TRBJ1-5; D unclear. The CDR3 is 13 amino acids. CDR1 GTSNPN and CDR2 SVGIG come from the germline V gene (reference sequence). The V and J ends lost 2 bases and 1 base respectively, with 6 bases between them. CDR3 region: CAWSLNSNQPQHF. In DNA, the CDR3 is TGTGCCTGGAGTTTGAACAGCAATCAGCCCCAGCATTTT.

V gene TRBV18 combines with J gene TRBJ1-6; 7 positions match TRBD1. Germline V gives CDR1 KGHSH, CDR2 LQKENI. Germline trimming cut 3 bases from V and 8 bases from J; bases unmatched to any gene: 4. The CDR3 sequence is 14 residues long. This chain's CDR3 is CASSPTGRDSPLHF. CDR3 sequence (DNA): TGTGCCAGCTCACCGACAGGGCGGGATTCACCCCTCCACTTT.

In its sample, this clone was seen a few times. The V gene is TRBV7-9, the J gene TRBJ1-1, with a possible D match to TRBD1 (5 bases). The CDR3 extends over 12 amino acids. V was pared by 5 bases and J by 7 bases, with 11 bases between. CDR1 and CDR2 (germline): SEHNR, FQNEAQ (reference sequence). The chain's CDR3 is CASSLTTVEAFF. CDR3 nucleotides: TGTGCCAGCAGCCTCACGACAGTTGAAGCTTTCTTT.

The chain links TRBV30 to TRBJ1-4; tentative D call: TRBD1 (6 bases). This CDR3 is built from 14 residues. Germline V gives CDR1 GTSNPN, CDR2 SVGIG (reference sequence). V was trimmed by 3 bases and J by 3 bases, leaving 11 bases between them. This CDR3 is CAWRGAGANEKLFF. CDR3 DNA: TGTGCCTGGAGGGGGGCTGGGGCTAATGAAAAACTGTTTTTT.

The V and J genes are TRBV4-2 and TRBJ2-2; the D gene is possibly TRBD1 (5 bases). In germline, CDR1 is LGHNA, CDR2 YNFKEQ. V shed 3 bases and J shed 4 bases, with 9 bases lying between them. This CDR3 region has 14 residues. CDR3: CASSHAGLTGELFF. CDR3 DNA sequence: TGTGCCAGCAGCCATGCAGGGCTCACCGGGGAGCTGTTTTTT.